A single sample is the source of the 3 T cell receptor beta chains below, sequenced in a study of blood T cell repertoires in COVID-19. The data were produced by immunoSEQ multiplex PCR, yet TCRdb's version contains in-frame clones alone and is incomplete. Of some 180,000 clones in the sample, approximately 85% were seen once. The sequenced sample consisted of PBMCs or T cells enriched from blood (not recorded which). These receptors were taken from a man aged 35-49 years who had recovered from COVID-19.

The genes are TRBV24-1 and TRBJ1-4; the D is unclear. The CDR3 extends over 14 amino acids. The V end lost 5 bases, the J end lost 7 bases, and 13 bases lay between the germline ends. Germline V lookup: CDR1 KGHDR, CDR2 SFDVKD. The CDR3 DNA reads TGTGCCACCAGTGGAGGGCAGGTCGGTGAAAAACTGTTTTTT. Translated: CATSGGQVGEKLFF.

As concerns this clone: The sample has other DNA sequences that encode this CDR3 too. The chain couples TRBV2 to TRBJ1-6; 8 positions match TRBD1. Germline lookup yields CDR1 SNHLY and CDR2 FYNNEI. The CDR3 consists of 14 residues. Trimming removed 6 bases from V and 5 bases from J; junction bases left unmatched: 3. CDR3: CASSLTGDNSPLHF. The CDR3 region has the DNA TGTGCCAGCAGCCTGACAGGGGATAATTCACCCCTCCACTTT.

The rearrangement uses TRBV4-1 and TRBJ1-5; D may be TRBD1 (6 bases). CDR1 is MGHRA and CDR2 is YSYEKL in the germline V gene. Deletions cut 1 base from V and 6 bases from J, with 19 bases between. The CDR3 spans 17 residues. The chain's CDR3 is CASSQVADRPSGQPQHF. DNA for the CDR3: TGCGCCAGCAGCCAAGTCGCCGACAGGCCCTCGGGTCAGCCCCAGCATTTT.